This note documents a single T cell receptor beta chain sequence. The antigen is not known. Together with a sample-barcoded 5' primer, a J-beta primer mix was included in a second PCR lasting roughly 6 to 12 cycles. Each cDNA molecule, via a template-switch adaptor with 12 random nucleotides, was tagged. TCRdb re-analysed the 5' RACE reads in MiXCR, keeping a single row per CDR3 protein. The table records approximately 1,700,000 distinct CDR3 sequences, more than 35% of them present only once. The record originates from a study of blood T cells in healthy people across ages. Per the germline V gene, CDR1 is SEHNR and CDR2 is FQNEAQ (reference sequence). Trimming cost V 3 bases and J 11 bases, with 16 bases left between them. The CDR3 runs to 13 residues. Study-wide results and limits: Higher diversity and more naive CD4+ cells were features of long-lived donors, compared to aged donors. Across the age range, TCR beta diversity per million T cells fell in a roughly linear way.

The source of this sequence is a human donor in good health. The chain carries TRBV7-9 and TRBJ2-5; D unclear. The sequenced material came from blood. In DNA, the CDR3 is TGTGCCAGCAGCTTGGTTGAGGCGTCCAAGCAGTACTTC. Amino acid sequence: CASSLVEASKQYF.